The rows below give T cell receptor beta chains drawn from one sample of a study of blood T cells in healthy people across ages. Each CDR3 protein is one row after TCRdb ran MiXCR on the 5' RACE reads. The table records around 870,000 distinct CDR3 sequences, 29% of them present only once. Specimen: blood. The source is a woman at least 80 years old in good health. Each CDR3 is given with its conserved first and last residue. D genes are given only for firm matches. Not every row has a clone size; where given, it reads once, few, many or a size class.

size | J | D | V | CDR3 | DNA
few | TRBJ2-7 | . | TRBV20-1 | CSARPQGYEQYF | TGCAGTGCTAGACCCCAGGGCTACGAGCAGTACTTC
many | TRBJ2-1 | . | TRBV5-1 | CASSLGVRGGSNEQFF | TGCGCCAGCAGCTTGGGGGTCAGGGGGGGTTCCAATGAGCAGTTCTTC
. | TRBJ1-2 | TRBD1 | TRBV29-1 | CSVDPTGGGGYTF | TGCAGCGTTGATCCGACAGGGGGCGGTGGCTACACCTTC
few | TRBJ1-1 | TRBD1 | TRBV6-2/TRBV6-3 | CASTKQGGIFEAFF | TGTGCCAGCACCAAACAGGGGGGTATTTTTGAAGCTTTCTTT
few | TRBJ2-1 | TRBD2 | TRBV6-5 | CASSFGRTSGRNEQFF | TGTGCCAGCAGTTTTGGCCGGACTAGCGGGAGAAATGAGCAGTTCTTC
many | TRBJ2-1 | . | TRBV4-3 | CASSHGRYNEQFF | TGCGCCAGCAGCCACGGACGCTACAATGAGCAGTTCTTC
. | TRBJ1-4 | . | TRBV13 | CASSNNRAYEKLFF | TGTGCCAGCAGCAACAACAGGGCGTATGAAAAACTGTTTTTT
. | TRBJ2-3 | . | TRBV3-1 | CASSRSSPTQYF | TGTGCCAGCAGCCGGTCAAGCCCCACGCAGTATTTT
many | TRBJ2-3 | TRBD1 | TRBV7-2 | CASSSRTGMGSDTQYF | TGTGCCAGCAGCTCCCGGACAGGGATGGGCTCAGATACGCAGTATTTT
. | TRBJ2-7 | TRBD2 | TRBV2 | CASSEIRLATGEQYF | TGTGCCAGCAGTGAAATAAGACTAGCAACGGGCGAGCAGTACTTC
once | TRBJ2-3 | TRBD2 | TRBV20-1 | CSAPPTSGWTDTQYF | TGCAGTGCTCCCCCGACTAGCGGGTGGACAGATACGCAGTATTTT
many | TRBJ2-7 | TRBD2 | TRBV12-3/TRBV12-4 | CASSAGGSSYEQYF | TGTGCCAGCAGCGCGGGGGGTAGCTCCTACGAGCAGTACTTC
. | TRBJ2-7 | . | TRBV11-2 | CAGTLRQGSYEQYF | TGTGCCGGCACCCTGAGGCAGGGATCCTACGAGCAGTACTTC
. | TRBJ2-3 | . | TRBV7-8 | CASSLDHPRDTQYF | TGTGCCAGCAGCTTAGATCACCCGCGGGATACGCAGTATTTT
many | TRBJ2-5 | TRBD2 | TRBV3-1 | CASSPGTTQETQYF | TGTGCCAGCAGCCCCGGGACTACTCAAGAGACCCAGTACTTC
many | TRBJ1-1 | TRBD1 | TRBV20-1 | CSGQDRGTDTEAFF | TGCAGTGGGCAAGACAGGGGGACGGACACTGAAGCTTTCTTT
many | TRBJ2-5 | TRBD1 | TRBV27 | CASSRGPTSETQYF | TGTGCCAGCAGTAGGGGGCCAACTTCGGAGACCCAGTACTTC
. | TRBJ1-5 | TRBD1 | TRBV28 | CASSHHALDRGDQPQHF | TGTGCCAGCAGCCATCACGCGCTCGACAGGGGTGATCAGCCCCAGCATTTT
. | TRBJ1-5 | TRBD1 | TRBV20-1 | CSASDRVQPQHF | TGCAGTGCTAGCGACAGGGTCCAGCCCCAGCATTTT
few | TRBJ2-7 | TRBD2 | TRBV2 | CASSELAGVTYEQYF | TGTGCCAGCAGTGAGTTAGCGGGGGTAACCTACGAGCAGTACTTC
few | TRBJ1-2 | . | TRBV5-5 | CASSADGIYGYTF | TGTGCCAGCAGCGCGGACGGAATCTATGGCTACACCTTC
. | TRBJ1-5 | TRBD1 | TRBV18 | CAGSQGVGNQPQHF | TGTGCCGGCTCACAGGGGGTAGGCAATCAGCCCCAGCATTTT
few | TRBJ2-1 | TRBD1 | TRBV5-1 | CACRPGTGSYNEQFF | TGCGCCTGCAGACCCGGGACAGGGTCCTACAATGAGCAGTTCTTC
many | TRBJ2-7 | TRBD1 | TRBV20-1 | CSAPMTGTYEQYF | TGCAGTGCTCCTATGACAGGGACCTACGAGCAGTACTTC
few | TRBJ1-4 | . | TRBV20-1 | CSVILTATNEKLFF | TGCAGTGTTATCTTGACGGCAACTAATGAAAAACTGTTTTTT
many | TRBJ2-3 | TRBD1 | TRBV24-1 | CATSPSGTGSTDTQYF | TGTGCCACCAGCCCCTCCGGGACAGGGAGCACAGATACGCAGTATTTT
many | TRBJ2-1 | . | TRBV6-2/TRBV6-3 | CASSDRIGQFF | TGTGCCAGCAGCGACCGGATAGGACAGTTCTTC
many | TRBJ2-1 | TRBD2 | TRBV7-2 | CASSIGGAGYNEQFF | TGTGCCAGCAGCATCGGGGGGGCCGGCTACAATGAGCAGTTCTTC
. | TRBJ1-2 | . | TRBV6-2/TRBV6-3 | CASSYSRTGYTF | TGTGCCAGCAGTTACAGCAGGACTGGCTACACCTTC
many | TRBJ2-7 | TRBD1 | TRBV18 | CASSPTGTGGLYEQYF | TGTGCCAGCTCACCAACCGGGACAGGGGGATTATACGAGCAGTACTTC
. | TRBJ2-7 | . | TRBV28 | CASTRAVDYEQYF | TGTGCCAGCACAAGGGCAGTAGACTACGAGCAGTACTTC
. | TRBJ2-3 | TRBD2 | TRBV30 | CAWRGGGVGYTQYF | TGTGCCTGGAGGGGTGGGGGGGTAGGATATACGCAGTATTTT
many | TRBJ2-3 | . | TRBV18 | CASSGRGSRPDTQYF | TGTGCCAGCTCCGGGCGGGGAAGTCGACCAGATACGCAGTATTTT
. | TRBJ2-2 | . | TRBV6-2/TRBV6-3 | CASIRTGITGELFF | TGTGCCAGCATCAGGACGGGGATCACCGGGGAGCTGTTTTTT
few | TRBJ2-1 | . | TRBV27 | CASSNRDGRQETQFF | TGTGCCAGCAGTAACCGGGACGGTCGCCAAGAGACCCAGTTCTTC
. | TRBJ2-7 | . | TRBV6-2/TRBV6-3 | CASSFDGDHEQYF | TGTGCCAGCAGTTTTGACGGGGACCACGAGCAGTACTTC
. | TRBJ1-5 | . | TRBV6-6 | CASSIGRARDQPQHF | TGTGCCAGCAGTATCGGCAGGGCGAGGGATCAGCCCCAGCATTTT
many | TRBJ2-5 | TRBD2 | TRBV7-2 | CASSPRLAGMETQYF | TGTGCCAGCAGCCCGCGACTAGCGGGGATGGAGACCCAGTACTTC
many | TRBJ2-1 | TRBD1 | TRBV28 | CASRGQGASEQFF | TGTGCCAGCAGGGGACAGGGGGCGAGTGAGCAGTTCTTC
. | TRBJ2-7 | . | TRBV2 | CASSEVLTAPYEQYF | TGTGCCAGCAGTGAAGTCCTAACAGCCCCCTACGAGCAGTACTTC
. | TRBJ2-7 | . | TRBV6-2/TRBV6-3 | CASRLGRRVYEQYF | TGTGCCAGCCGACTGGGCCGCAGGGTCTACGAGCAGTACTTC
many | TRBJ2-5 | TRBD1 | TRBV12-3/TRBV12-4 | CASRGTVRETQYF | TGTGCCAGCAGAGGGACAGTCAGAGAGACCCAGTACTTC